These T cell receptor beta chains were read from a single sample in a study of T cell repertoires in cytomegalovirus infection. TCRdb fed the reads into MiXCR, producing one record per CDR3 protein. This repertoire shows about 740,000 distinct CDR3 sequences, approximately 34% found once; its top ten account for around 3%. What was sequenced was PBMCs. The receptors originated from a human donor in good health (CMV status not recorded). Some clones in this sample may be carry-over from other donors' samples. The CDR3 runs from the conserved cysteine through the conserved F or W. D genes are given only for firm matches. Expanded clones are given a class, and other clones once, few, many or no size at all.

clone_size | cdr3_length | j_call | d_call | v_call | cdr3_aa | cdr3_nt
. | 16 | TRBJ2-3 | TRBD2 | TRBV20-1 | CSASPPSGGLGDTQYF | TGCAGTGCTAGCCCCCCTAGCGGGGGGCTAGGGGATACGCAGTATTTT
. | 15 | TRBJ1-4 | . | TRBV4-2 | CASSQSLGGNEKLFF | TGTGCCAGCAGCCAATCTTTGGGGGGTAATGAAAAACTGTTTTTT
many | 15 | TRBJ2-5 | TRBD1 | TRBV7-2 | CASSRAGTAQETQYF | TGTGCCAGCAGCCGAGCCGGGACAGCACAAGAGACCCAGTACTTC
. | 14 | TRBJ1-2 | . | TRBV28 | CASSRLRHSYGYTF | TGTGCCAGCAGTCGACTCCGGCACAGCTATGGCTACACCTTC
few | 15 | TRBJ1-2 | . | TRBV10-3 | CAISETAYSQRGYTF | TGTGCCATCAGTGAGACAGCTTACAGCCAGAGGGGCTACACCTTC
. | 15 | TRBJ2-2 | TRBD1 | TRBV2 | CASMTTGKNTGELFF | TGTGCCAGCATGACGACAGGGAAGAACACCGGGGAGCTGTTTTTT
. | 14 | TRBJ1-1 | . | TRBV7-3 | CASSLSHMNTEAFF | TGTGCCAGCAGCTTATCTCACATGAACACTGAAGCTTTCTTT
. | 15 | TRBJ1-6 | . | TRBV6-1 | CASSEDPGTRAPLHF | TGTGCCAGCAGTGAAGACCCGGGAACAAGGGCACCCCTCCACTTT
. | 15 | TRBJ2-7 | . | TRBV10-3 | CAISESNTDGGEQYF | TGTGCCATCAGTGAGTCAAACACGGATGGGGGCGAGCAGTACTTC
. | 18 | TRBJ1-5 | TRBD1 | TRBV7-8 | CASSLWDRRMFSNQPQHF | TGTGCCAGCAGCTTATGGGACAGGAGGATGTTTAGCAATCAGCCCCAGCATTTT
. | 14 | TRBJ2-2 | . | TRBV7-2 | CASSLGGVWGELFF | TGTGCCAGCAGCTTAGGGGGTGTTTGGGGGGAGCTGTTTTTT
. | 13 | TRBJ1-1 | . | TRBV11-2 | CASSLNRGSEAFF | TGTGCCAGCAGCTTAAATCGGGGTTCAGAAGCTTTCTTT
. | 16 | TRBJ1-2 | TRBD1 | TRBV3-1 | CASSQDNRQGAYGYTF | TGTGCCAGCAGCCAAGATAACAGGCAGGGGGCTTATGGCTACACCTTC
. | 13 | TRBJ1-1 | . | TRBV7-2 | CASSLGKNTESFF | TGTGCCAGCAGCTTGGGGAAGAACACTGAATCTTTCTTT
few | 16 | TRBJ2-3 | . | TRBV7-9 | CASSLVSTASQDTQYF | TGTGCCAGCAGCTTAGTCTCCACAGCCAGTCAAGATACGCAGTATTTT
. | 12 | TRBJ2-5 | . | TRBV29-1 | CSVGASEPTQYF | TGCAGCGTTGGTGCGTCAGAGCCTACCCAGTACTTC
. | 15 | TRBJ2-3 | TRBD2 | TRBV5-1 | CASSYTSGRLDTQYF | TGCGCCAGCAGCTACACTAGCGGGAGGTTAGATACGCAGTATTTT
few | 15 | TRBJ2-4 | TRBD1 | TRBV6-2/TRBV6-3 | CASSSRQGRANIQYF | TGTGCCAGCAGTTCCAGACAGGGACGGGCGAACATTCAGTACTTC
few | 12 | TRBJ1-5 | . | TRBV15 | CAIGPANQPQHF | TGTGCCATCGGACCGGCCAATCAGCCCCAGCATTTT
. | 16 | TRBJ2-5 | TRBD2 | TRBV5-4 | CASSATGGGAGETQYF | TGTGCCAGCAGCGCGACTGGCGGGGGGGCCGGAGAGACCCAGTACTTC
. | 14 | TRBJ1-1 | . | TRBV28 | CATPGGSGATEAFF | TGTGCCACCCCGGGGGGCAGTGGGGCCACTGAAGCTTTCTTT
. | 15 | TRBJ1-6 | . | TRBV7-8 | CASTLEAGRNSPLHF | TGTGCCAGCACCTTGGAGGCAGGCCGTAATTCACCCCTCCACTTT
. | 15 | TRBJ2-7 | . | TRBV12-3/TRBV12-4 | CASSLSGLPTYEQYF | TGTGCCAGCAGTTTATCTGGACTACCTACCTACGAGCAGTACTTC
. | 17 | TRBJ2-5 | TRBD1 | TRBV19 | CASSKGPGQGFQETQYF | TGTGCCAGTAGTAAGGGGCCGGGACAGGGTTTTCAAGAGACCCAGTACTTC
. | 13 | TRBJ1-4 | TRBD1 | TRBV12-3/TRBV12-4 | CATAWAGGEKLFF | TGTGCCACCGCTTGGGCAGGGGGCGAAAAACTGTTTTTT
. | 15 | TRBJ1-5 | TRBD1 | TRBV2 | CASSPGTVSNQPQHF | TGTGCCAGCAGCCCGGGGACAGTAAGCAATCAGCCCCAGCATTTT
once | 17 | TRBJ2-1 | TRBD2 | TRBV7-8 | CASSHPRSSGIYYEQSF | TGTGCCAGCAGCCACCCGAGGTCGAGCGGGATCTACTATGAGCAGTCCTTC
many | 16 | TRBJ2-1 | . | TRBV11-2 | CASSPTGSTVYNEQFF | TGTGCCAGCAGCCCAACAGGGTCAACCGTTTACAATGAGCAGTTCTTC
few | 13 | TRBJ2-2 | TRBD1 | TRBV28 | CAGRQGSAGELFF | TGTGCCGGCAGACAGGGGTCGGCCGGGGAGCTGTTTTTT
. | 16 | TRBJ2-5 | TRBD1 | TRBV6-5 | CASSRIWTGGGETQYF | TGTGCCAGCAGTCGTATTTGGACAGGGGGAGGAGAGACCCAGTACTTC
. | 16 | TRBJ1-1 | . | TRBV29-1 | CSVEDGGRWLNTEAFF | TGCAGCGTTGAAGATGGAGGAAGGTGGCTGAACACTGAAGCTTTCTTT
few | 15 | TRBJ2-4 | TRBD1 | TRBV5-1 | CASSVETGAADVQYF | TGCGCCAGCAGCGTGGAGACAGGGGCAGCGGACGTTCAGTACTTC
many | 14 | TRBJ2-5 | . | TRBV5-1 | CASRRGRALETQYF | TGCGCCAGCAGACGTGGCAGGGCTCTCGAGACCCAGTACTTC
few | 13 | TRBJ2-7 | . | TRBV27 | CASSLLIEGEQYF | TGTGCCAGCAGTTTATTGATAGAGGGGGAGCAGTACTTC
few | 12 | TRBJ2-7 | . | TRBV7-4 | CASSTGQGEQYF | TGTGCCAGCAGCACCGGGCAGGGCGAGCAGTACTTC
many | 17 | TRBJ2-3 | TRBD2 | TRBV7-2 | CASSLDVASGPTDTQYF | TGTGCCAGCAGCTTAGATGTGGCTAGCGGTCCCACAGATACGCAGTATTTT
many | 15 | TRBJ2-2 | . | TRBV7-8 | CASSLFRLNTGELFF | TGTGCCAGCAGCTTATTCAGGCTGAACACCGGGGAGCTGTTTTTT
. | 16 | TRBJ2-3 | TRBD2 | TRBV5-8 | CASSFFGGSGRDTQYF | TGTGCCAGCAGCTTCTTCGGCGGGAGTGGGAGAGATACGCAGTATTTT
. | 15 | TRBJ1-1 | . | TRBV28 | CASSSRAGLHTEAFF | TGTGCCAGCAGTTCCAGGGCGGGTTTACACACTGAAGCTTTCTTT
few | 16 | TRBJ2-2 | TRBD1 | TRBV6-1 | CASSEIWDRGSGELFF | TGTGCCAGCAGTGAAATTTGGGACAGGGGTTCCGGGGAGCTGTTTTTT
. | 15 | TRBJ1-4 | TRBD1 | TRBV7-9 | CASSYRQGTTEKLFF | TGTGCCAGCAGCTACCGACAGGGGACGACTGAAAAACTGTTTTTT
. | 14 | TRBJ1-2 | TRBD1 | TRBV20-1 | CSANRGQAADGYTF | TGCAGTGCCAACAGGGGACAGGCGGCTGACGGCTACACCTTC
. | 16 | TRBJ2-3 | TRBD1 | TRBV28 | CASSLWGQGGTDTQYF | TGTGCCAGCAGTTTATGGGGACAGGGCGGCACAGATACGCAGTATTTT
. | 13 | TRBJ2-2 | . | TRBV7-9 | CASSPLISGELFF | TGTGCCAGCAGCCCCCTGATTTCCGGGGAGCTGTTTTTT
. | 15 | TRBJ1-5 | TRBD1 | TRBV27 | CASSLKGAGNQPQHF | TGTGCCAGCAGTTTAAAGGGGGCGGGAAATCAGCCCCAGCATTTT
. | 10 | TRBJ1-2 | . | TRBV20-1 | CSARDSGYTF | TGCAGTGCTAGGGACAGTGGCTACACCTTC
few | 15 | TRBJ2-7 | . | TRBV20-1 | CSASNPGRSSYEQYF | TGCAGTGCTAGTAATCCCGGGAGAAGCTCCTACGAGCAGTACTTC
many | 12 | TRBJ2-1 | . | TRBV12-3/TRBV12-4 | CASSLVGNEQFF | TGTGCCAGCAGCTTAGTAGGAAATGAGCAGTTCTTC
. | 14 | TRBJ1-2 | . | TRBV28 | CASNTGSNFYGYTF | TGTGCCAGCAACACGGGCTCGAACTTCTATGGCTACACCTTC
few | 14 | TRBJ2-7 | TRBD2 | TRBV18 | CASSANRGGYEQYF | TGTGCCAGCTCCGCGAACCGGGGGGGCTACGAGCAGTACTTC
once | 14 | TRBJ1-2 | . | TRBV6-2/TRBV6-3 | CASSYPGQSYGYPF | TGTGCCAGCAGTTACCCGGGACAAAGCTATGGCTACCCCTTC
. | 16 | TRBJ1-2 | . | TRBV20-1 | CSARRNFWDANYGYTF | TGCAGTGCTAGAAGGAACTTTTGGGATGCTAACTATGGCTACACCTTC
. | 15 | TRBJ2-1 | . | TRBV24-1 | CATSPHGGQYNEQFF | TGTGCCACCAGCCCACATGGGGGGCAGTACAATGAGCAGTTCTTC
. | 14 | TRBJ1-1 | TRBD1 | TRBV3-1 | CASSHLGTATEAFF | TGTGCCAGCAGCCATCTCGGGACAGCTACTGAAGCTTTCTTT
few | 15 | TRBJ2-2 | . | TRBV7-6 | CASSLVPSNTGELFF | TGTGCCAGCAGCTTAGTACCCTCGAACACCGGGGAGCTGTTTTTT